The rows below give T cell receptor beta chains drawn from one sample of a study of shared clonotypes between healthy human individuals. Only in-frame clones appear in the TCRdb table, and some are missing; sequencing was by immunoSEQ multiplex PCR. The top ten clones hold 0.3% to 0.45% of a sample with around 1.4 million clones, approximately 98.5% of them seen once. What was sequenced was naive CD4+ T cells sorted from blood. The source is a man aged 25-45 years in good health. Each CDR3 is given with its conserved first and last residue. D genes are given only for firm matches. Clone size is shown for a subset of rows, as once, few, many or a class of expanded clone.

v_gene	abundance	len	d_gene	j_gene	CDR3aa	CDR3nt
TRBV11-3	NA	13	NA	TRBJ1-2	CASSLTPDYGYTF	TGTGCCAGCAGCCTAACCCCGGACTATGGCTACACCTTC
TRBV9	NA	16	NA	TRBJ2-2	CASASNLALNTGELFF	TGTGCCAGCGCCTCAAATCTAGCGCTGAACACCGGGGAGCTGTTTTTT
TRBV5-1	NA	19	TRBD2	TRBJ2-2	CASSVTSPSGSLFAGELFF	TGCGCCAGCAGCGTTACGAGCCCTAGCGGGAGTCTCTTTGCCGGGGAGCTGTTTTTT
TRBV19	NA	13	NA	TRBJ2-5	CASSRQYQETQYF	TGTGCCAGTTCCAGGCAGTACCAAGAGACCCAGTACTTC
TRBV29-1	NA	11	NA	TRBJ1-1	CSAQRSTEAFF	TGCAGCGCCCAGAGGAGCACTGAAGCTTTCTTT
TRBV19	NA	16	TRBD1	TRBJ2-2	CASSIKTGSGSGELFF	TGTGCCAGTAGTATTAAGACAGGGTCGGGATCCGGGGAGCTGTTTTTT
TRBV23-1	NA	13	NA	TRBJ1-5	CASSQSLRVEQHF	TGCGCCAGCAGTCAAAGTCTCCGGGTGGAACAGCATTTT
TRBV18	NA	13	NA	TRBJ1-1	CASSPEGYTEAFF	TGTGCCAGCTCACCCGAAGGGTACACTGAAGCTTTCTTT
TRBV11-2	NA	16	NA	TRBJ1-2	CASSSPFEQGPYGYTF	TGTGCCAGCAGCTCGCCATTTGAGCAGGGGCCCTATGGCTACACCTTC
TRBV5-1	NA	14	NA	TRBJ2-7	CASRPRDGAYEQYF	TGCGCCAGCAGGCCCCGGGACGGAGCCTACGAGCAGTACTTC
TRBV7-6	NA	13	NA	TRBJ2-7	CASSYGQPYEQYF	TGTGCCAGCAGCTATGGACAGCCTTATGAGCAGTACTTC
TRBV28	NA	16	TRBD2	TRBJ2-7	CASSALTSGGPYEQYF	TGTGCCAGCAGTGCCCTCACTAGCGGTGGGCCCTACGAGCAGTACTTC
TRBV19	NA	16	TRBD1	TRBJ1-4	CASSMLTGGGGEKLFF	TGTGCCAGTAGTATGCTGACAGGGGGCGGCGGTGAAAAACTGTTTTTT
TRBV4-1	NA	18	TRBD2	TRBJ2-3	CASSRHFGTSGSRDTQYF	TGCGCCAGCAGCCGGCACTTCGGGACTAGCGGGAGTCGGGACACGCAGTATTTT
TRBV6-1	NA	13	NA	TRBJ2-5	CASSERRGETQYF	TGTGCCAGCAGTGAGCGAAGGGGAGAGACCCAGTACTTC
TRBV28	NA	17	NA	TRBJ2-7	CASSPPRGLGYSYEQYF	TGTGCCAGCAGTCCCCCGAGGGGCCTTGGCTATTCCTACGAGCAGTACTTC
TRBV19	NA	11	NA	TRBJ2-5	CASTASETQYF	TGTGCCAGTACCGCCTCAGAGACCCAGTACTTC
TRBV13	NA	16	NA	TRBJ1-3	CASSLNPRTSGNTIYF	TGTGCCAGCAGCTTAAACCCGCGGACCTCTGGAAACACCATATATTTT
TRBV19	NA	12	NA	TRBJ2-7	CASSLRRGEQYF	TGTGCCAGTAGCCTCCGGCGGGGCGAGCAGTACTTC
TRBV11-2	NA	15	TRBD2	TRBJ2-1	CASSLLRLAGYEQFF	TGTGCCAGCAGCTTACTCAGACTAGCGGGATATGAGCAGTTCTTC
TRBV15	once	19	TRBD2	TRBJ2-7	CATSRDLISTSGKTYEQYF	TGTGCCACCAGCAGAGATCTAATATCTACTAGCGGTAAAACCTACGAGCAGTACTTC
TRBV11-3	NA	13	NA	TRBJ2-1	CASSLDHGGGQFF	TGTGCCAGCAGCTTAGATCATGGGGGGGGCCAATTCTTC
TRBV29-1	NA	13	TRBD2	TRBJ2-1	CSVGGRSYNEQFF	TGCAGCGTTGGCGGGAGGTCCTACAATGAGCAGTTCTTC